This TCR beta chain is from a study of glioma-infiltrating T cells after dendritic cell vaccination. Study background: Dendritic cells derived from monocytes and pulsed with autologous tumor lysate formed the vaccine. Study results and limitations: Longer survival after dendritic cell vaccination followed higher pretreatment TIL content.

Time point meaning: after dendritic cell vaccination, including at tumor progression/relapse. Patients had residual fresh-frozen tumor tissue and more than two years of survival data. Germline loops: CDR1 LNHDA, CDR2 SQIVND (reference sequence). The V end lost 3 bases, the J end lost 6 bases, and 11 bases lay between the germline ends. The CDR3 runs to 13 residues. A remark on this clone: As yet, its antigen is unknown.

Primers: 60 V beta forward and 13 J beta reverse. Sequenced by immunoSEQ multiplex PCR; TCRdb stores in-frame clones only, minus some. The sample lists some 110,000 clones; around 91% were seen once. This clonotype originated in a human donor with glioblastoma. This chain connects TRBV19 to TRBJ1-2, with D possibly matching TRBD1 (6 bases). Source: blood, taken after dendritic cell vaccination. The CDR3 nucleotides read TGTGCCAGTAGTATTACAGGGCACGATGGCTACACCTTC. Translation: CASSITGHDGYTF.